This T cell receptor beta chain was captured in a study of blood T cell repertoires in COVID-19 (dated by TCRdb to 2019 to 2021). Background for the entire study: Samples covering the acute and convalescent phases of COVID-19 were provided by collaborators in the United States, Italy and Spain. The prospective study material was composed of cDNA or gDNA derived from T cells, B-cell-depleted T cells, or PBMCs. Deeply sampled blood TCRbeta repertoires from subjects exposed to, actively infected with, or recovered from COVID-19 were included in the dataset. The repertoires were released in a freely available public database intended as a resource for research on the immune response to SARS-CoV-2. Samples came from the ongoing ImmuneRACE study (first 160 participants) plus 1,254 subjects from 6 global collaborators. The sample metadata nearly always contained a de-identified subject ID, COVID-19 status, age in years and sex. HLA class I and class II types, where available, came from metadata supplied by the sample provider rather than from assay-based typing.

Results and caveats for the whole study, not just this receptor: How much clinical and demographic metadata was included differed by source and by participant, and the metadata was provided uncurated.

Whole blood was collected in K2EDTA tubes by collaborating institutions according to the institutions' own protocols. For TCRbeta analysis, collaborator samples were shipped as frozen whole blood, as isolated PBMCs, or as DNA extracted from either sample type. CDR1 and CDR2 (SGDLS, YYNGEE) derive from the germline V gene. The V and J ends are trimmed by 4 bases and 1 base, leaving 14 bases between them. From the cysteine up to the phenylalanine, the CDR3 has a length of 15 residues. Of all the DNA, just the CDR3 is kept, 45 bases in frame from base 1. With regard to this clone: Its antigen has not been determined. Base qualities are not recorded, but no much larger clone differs from it by a single base.

TCRbeta CDR3 regions were amplified from genomic DNA using the immunoSEQ Assay, a bias-controlled multiplex PCR. Per the source publication's procedure: The number of nucleated cells in each sample was estimated from the amplification of reference gene primers within the assay. Sequence reads were collapsed and filtered to measure the absolute abundance of every unique TCRbeta CDR3 rearrangement. For each sample, productive Simpson clonality was calculated as the square root of Simpson's diversity index across productive rearrangements. The table comes from immuneACCESS by way of TCRdb, which keeps in-frame sequences with V and J called. Part of the clones is missing from these tables; in studies checked, under half for an unresolved V gene and the rest for unknown reasons. That table gives V, J and clone size, and the DNA gave D and trimming. The sample data list a few hundred thousand clones, and around 89% of these were observed just once. The biggest ten clones account for around 0.88% of the sample.

The rearrangement combines TRBV9 with TRBJ1-1, with no reliable assignment of the D segment. The TCR originated in a man in his thirties or forties with acute or convalescent COVID-19. The source material was peripheral blood. The CDR3 loop reads CASSSSDGRNTEAFF. DNA sequence: TGTGCCAGCAGCTCGAGCGACGGGAGGAACACTGAAGCTTTCTTT.